This TCR beta chain was recovered during a study of T cell repertoires in cytomegalovirus infection. Study details: CMV infection and matching HLA type were both indicated by public TCR beta signatures. Points from the study as a whole: Predominance within the ex vivo response was attributable to HLA-C-restricted CMV-specific TCR beta clonotypes.

As concerns this clonotype: Its antigen is unidentified.

The trim removed 6 bases at V and 5 bases at J, leaving 6 bases unmatched. Looked up from germline, CDR1 is ENHRY and CDR2 is SYGVKD. The CDR3 length is 16 residues. TCRdb independently ran MiXCR on the reads; one entry per CDR3 protein. The sample has approximately 1,000,000 distinct CDR3 sequences; less than 40% are singletons. The V and J genes are TRBV10-3 and TRBJ2-1, with 14 bases identical to TRBD2. The sample here was cultured CD8+ T cells from PBMCs, taken from culture after CMV antigen stimulation. This TCR was sampled from a human donor in good health (CMV status not recorded). Some clones in this sample may be carry-over from other donors' samples. Here the CDR3 DNA reads TGTGCCATCAGAGGGACTAGCGGGGGATCCAACAATGAGCAGTTCTTC. Its translation is CAIRGTSGGSNNEQFF.